The 19 T cell receptor beta chains listed next were all sequenced from one sample in a study of shared clonotypes between healthy human individuals. TCRdb keeps only in-frame clones here, not all; method: immunoSEQ multiplex PCR. The sample includes about 470,000 clones, roughly three quarters of them seen just once. Input material: PBMCs. The receptor source for this set is a woman between 40 and 50 years old in good health. Some clones in this sample may be carry-over from other donors' samples.

The chain employs TRBV7-2 and TRBJ2-1; 12 bases agree with TRBD2. The V gene's germline CDR1 is SGHTA and CDR2 FQGNSA. The CDR3 consists of 15 residues. Trimming at V came to 5 bases and at J to 7 bases, leaving 6 bases not matched to a gene. For the CDR3, the DNA is TGTGCCAGCAGCCTAAGACTAGCGGGGGAGAATGAGCAGTTCTTC. It yields the protein CASSLRLAGENEQFF.

This CDR3 is CASSSPGTPREKLFF. The CDR3 DNA reads as TGTGCCAGTAGTTCTCCCGGGACTCCAAGGGAAAAACTGTTTTTT. The chain is built from TRBV19 and TRBJ1-4; maybe TRBD1 (5 bases). CDR1 and CDR2 (germline): LNHDA, SQIVND (reference sequence). This CDR3 is built from 15 residues. Trimming stripped 5 bases from V and 8 bases from J, with 18 bases between. Full variable domain (rest looked up from reference TRBV19 and TRBJ1-4): DGGITQSPKYLFRKEGQNVTLSCEQNLNHDAMYWYRQDPGQGLRLIYYSQIVNDFQKGDIAEGYSVSREKKESFPLTVTSAQKNPTAFYLCASSSPGTPREKLFFGSGTQLSVL.

This chain joins TRBV19 and TRBJ2-7; 15 bases match TRBD2. The CDR3 runs 13 residues. The junction had 1 base not matched to a gene; V was cut back by 6 bases and J by 7 bases. Germline CDR1 reads LNHDA; CDR2 reads SQIVND (reference sequence). The CDR3 loop reads CASRGTSGREQYF. The CDR3 region has the DNA TGTGCCAGTAGAGGGACTAGCGGGAGGGAGCAGTACTTC.

V is TRBV9 and J is TRBJ2-1; 9 nucleotides match TRBD2. Germline values: CDR1 SGDLS, CDR2 YYNGEE. The ends lost 0 bases at V and 0 bases at J; junction bases unmatched: 1. This CDR3 spans 16 amino acids. The CDR3 DNA reads TGTGCCAGCAGCGTAGCTAGCGGGACCTCCTACAATGAGCAGTTCTTC. This codes for CASSVASGTSYNEQFF.

The gene calls are TRBV19 and TRBJ1-2; D perhaps matches TRBD1 (5 bases). Trimming pared 3 bases from V and 7 bases from J, leaving 18 bases between. Per germline, CDR1 LNHDA and CDR2 SQIVND (reference sequence). The length of the CDR3 is 15 residues. The CDR3 coding sequence is TGTGCCAGTAGTATTCCGGGACGGAGCGTACTTGGCTACACCTTC. Its protein product is CASSIPGRSVLGYTF. Drawing the rest from reference TRBV19 and TRBJ1-2, the complete variable domain is DGGITQSPKYLFRKEGQNVTLSCEQNLNHDAMYWYRQDPGQGLRLIYYSQIVNDFQKGDIAEGYSVSREKKESFPLTVTSAQKNPTAFYLCASSIPGRSVLGYTFGSGTRLTVV.

The V call is TRBV5-1, the J call TRBJ2-7; 8 nucleotides agree with TRBD2. Per the germline V gene, CDR1 is SGHRS and CDR2 is YFSETQ. This CDR3 region has 15 residues. V gave up 2 bases and J gave up 0 bases; unmatched junction bases: 4. This CDR3 is CASSFEAGVSYEQYF. CDR3 in DNA: TGCGCCAGCAGCTTTGAAGCGGGGGTCTCCTACGAGCAGTACTTC.

V is TRBV9 and J is TRBJ2-2, with D maybe TRBD2 (5 bases). The germline V gene has CDR1 SGDLS and CDR2 YYNGEE. The CDR3 totals 13 residues. V was cut by 5 bases and J by 6 bases, with 11 bases left in between. Written as DNA, the CDR3 is TGTGCCAGCAGGAGGGAGATCGCCGGGGAGCTGTTTTTT. Translating it yields CASRREIAGELFF.

The chain links TRBV4-1 to TRBJ2-5; tentative D call: TRBD1 (5 bases). The CDR3 spans 16 residues. The germline V and J ends were trimmed by 1 base and 5 bases, with 17 bases remaining between them. Germline V gene data show CDR1 as MGHRA and CDR2 as YSYEKL. The CDR3 protein is CASSQGSQGWSETQYF. DNA of the CDR3: TGCGCCAGCAGCCAAGGGTCCCAGGGATGGAGTGAGACCCAGTACTTC.

The chain is built from TRBV7-9 and TRBJ2-7; 7 bases match TRBD2. CDR3 size: 13 residues. Germline V gene data show CDR1 as SEHNR and CDR2 as FQNEAQ (reference sequence). J gave up 0 bases and V 9 bases, and 5 bases lay outside the gene matches. This CDR3 is CASRWGGSYEQYF. The DNA of the CDR3 is TGTGCCAGTCGGTGGGGGGGCTCCTACGAGCAGTACTTC.

The chain joins TRBV28 to TRBJ1-6; TRBD1 is a possible D gene (6 bases). Germline values: CDR1 MDHEN, CDR2 SYDVKM. The CDR3 contains 13 residues. The V end lost 6 bases, the J end lost 9 bases, and 12 bases lay between the germline ends. Here the CDR3 reads CASRDSRLSPLHF. The CDR3 DNA follows: TGTGCCAGCAGGGACAGCCGTCTTTCACCCCTCCACTTT. Combining the CDR3 with reference TRBV28 and TRBJ1-6 gives the whole variable domain DVKVTQSSRYLVKRTGEKVFLECVQDMDHENMFWYRQDPGLGLRLIYFSYDVKMKEKGDIPEGYSVSREKKERFSLILESASTNQTSMYLCASRDSRLSPLHFGNGTRLTVT.

This rearrangement joins TRBV4-2 to TRBJ2-1; 11 bases fit TRBD2. V was clipped by 2 bases and J by 0 bases; unmatched bases: 9. Germline values: CDR1 LGHNA, CDR2 YNFKEQ. This CDR3 has 19 residues. DNA of the CDR3: TGTGCCAGCAGCCAAACCGGGACTAGCGGTTCTAGCTCCTACAATGAGCAGTTCTTC. Amino acid sequence: CASSQTGTSGSSSYNEQFF.

This rearrangement joins TRBV7-2 to TRBJ2-3; 8 nucleotides agree with TRBD2. V was pared by 6 bases and J by 12 bases, with 11 bases of the junction left unmatched. This CDR3 spans 13 amino acids. Germline assignment: CDR1 SGHTA and CDR2 FQGNSA. The CDR3 region has the DNA TGTGCCAGCAGTCCCGCCCCCGGGACTAGTCAGTATTTT. Translated, it gives CASSPAPGTSQYF.

The table lists this clone with a count of one. V and J are TRBV29-1 and TRBJ2-3, with D possibly being TRBD2 (6 bases). Deletions cut 7 bases from V and 5 bases from J, with 22 bases between. CDR1 is SQVTM, CDR2 ANQGSEA, per germline. The CDR3 consists of 15 residues. The CDR3 loop is CSGHEGLRLGDTQYF. As DNA, the CDR3 is TGCAGCGGTCACGAGGGACTCAGGCTGGGAGATACGCAGTATTTT.

V and J are TRBV15 and TRBJ2-1; 9 bases are shared with TRBD2. CDR1 and CDR2 from the germline V gene are LNHNV and YYDKDF (reference sequence). The junction had 10 bases not matched to a gene; V was cut back by 0 bases and J by 7 bases. The CDR3 totals 17 residues. CDR3 amino acids: CATSRDRAGGSRNEQFF. The CDR3 DNA is TGTGCCACCAGCAGAGATAGAGCGGGAGGCAGCCGAAATGAGCAGTTCTTC. The variable domain in full, completed from reference TRBV15 and TRBJ2-1, reads DAMVIQNPRYQVTQFGKPVTLSCSQTLNHNVMYWYQQKSSQAPKLLFHYYDKDFNNEADTPDNFQSRRPNTSFCFLDIRSPGLGDTAMYLCATSRDRAGGSRNEQFFGPGTRLTVL.

This clone appeared many times. The V gene is TRBV11-1, the J gene TRBJ1-6, with a possible D match to TRBD1 (5 bases). Looked up from germline, CDR1 is SGHAT and CDR2 is FQDESV (reference sequence). The CDR3 runs 13 residues. Trimming removed 3 bases at V and 9 bases at J, with 9 bases between. CDR3 sequence: CASSLVGASPLHF. The CDR3, as DNA: TGTGCCAGCAGCTTGGTTGGGGCTTCACCCCTCCACTTT.

In its sample, this clone was seen once. The DNA for the CDR3 is TGTGCCATCACGCCCTACCCACAAGAGACCCAGTACTTC. Amino acid sequence: CAITPYPQETQYF. This sequence joins TRBV10-3 and TRBJ2-5; no clear D gene. Trimming took 7 bases from V and 2 from J, leaving 11 bases between them. In germline, CDR1 is ENHRY, CDR2 SYGVKD. There are 13 residues in the CDR3.

This chain joins TRBV6-5 and TRBJ2-7, with D hard to call. CDR1 is MNHEY, CDR2 SVGAGI, per germline. V was cut by 2 bases and J by 5 bases, with 4 bases left in between. The CDR3 consists of 11 residues. The CDR3 sequence is CASSYRDEQYF. The CDR3 DNA follows: TGTGCCAGCAGTTACAGGGACGAGCAGTACTTC.

This clone has only one observation. This rearrangement joins TRBV28 to TRBJ1-2; D is ambiguous. Deletions cut 6 bases from V and 1 base from J, with 9 bases between. The CDR3 is 13 amino acids. Germline V gene sequence: CDR1 MDHEN, CDR2 SYDVKM. Here the CDR3 reads CASSPSFNYGYTF. CDR3 DNA: TGTGCCAGCAGCCCCAGCTTTAACTATGGCTACACCTTC.

J is TRBJ2-7 and V is TRBV2, with 12 bases that match TRBD2. The CDR3 is made up of 14 amino acids. V shed 6 bases, J shed 6 bases, and the junction held 6 bases outside the gene matches. CDR1 is SNHLY, CDR2 FYNNEI, per germline. For the CDR3, the DNA is TGTGCCAGCAGGAGACTAGCGGGAGCTTTCGAGCAGTACTTC. Translated, it gives CASRRLAGAFEQYF.